Here is one T cell receptor (beta chain) with its context. What it recognizes is unknown. This specimen comes from a study of cytomegalovirus exposure and HLA in healthy donors. Trimming took 1 base from V and 2 from J, leaving 13 bases between them. Per germline, CDR1 MNHEY and CDR2 SMNVEV (reference sequence). The CDR3 loop spans 16 amino acids. The PCR used 60 Vbeta and 13 Jbeta primers. How the authors handled the data: An analysis that came later counted roughly 87 million unique TCR beta chains, about 10 million shared. TCRdb keeps only in-frame clones here, not all; method: immunoSEQ multiplex PCR. V and J calls and clone size are copied from that table; D and trimming were computed from the DNA. Of fewer than 200,000 clones in the sample, nearly 80% were seen once. The study's findings and limits: In a later analysis, productive TCRs from donors in an Asian-associated ancestry cluster reportedly carried fewer N-insertions than the cohort mean. Donors were assumed by presence/absence analyses to have roughly uniform sequencing depth. Under in vitro conditions, three CMV-associated chains were confirmed as specific for CMV antigens.

The chain joins TRBV27 to TRBJ2-3, with D possibly TRBD2 on 7 matching bases. This TCR was sampled from a woman in her fifties or sixties in good health and CMV-seropositive. Material: PBMCs. The CDR3 DNA reads as TGTGCCAGCAGTTTATGGAGGGGGGGCCTCACAGATACGCAGTATTTT. This translates into CASSLWRGGLTDTQYF.